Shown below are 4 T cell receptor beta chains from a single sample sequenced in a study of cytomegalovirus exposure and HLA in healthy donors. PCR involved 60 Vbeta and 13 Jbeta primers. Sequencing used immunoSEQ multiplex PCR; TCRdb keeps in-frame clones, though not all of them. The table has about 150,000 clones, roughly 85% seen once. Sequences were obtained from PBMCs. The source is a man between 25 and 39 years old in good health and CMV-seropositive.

CDR3 coding DNA: TGCGCCAGCAGTAAAGGGGTAGGCCTAGCGGGTGATGGAAATGAGCAGTTCTTC. Protein: CASSKGVGLAGDGNEQFF. This chain connects TRBV4-3 to TRBJ2-1, with 8 bases identical to TRBD2. The CDR3 consists of 18 residues. J was trimmed by 7 bases and V by 6 bases; bases with no gene match: 20. Germline V gene data show CDR1 as LGHNA and CDR2 as YSLEER.

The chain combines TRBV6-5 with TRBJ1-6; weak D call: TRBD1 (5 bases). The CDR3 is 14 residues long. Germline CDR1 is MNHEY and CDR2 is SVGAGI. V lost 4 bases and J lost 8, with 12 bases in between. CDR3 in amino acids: CASSLDGHYSPLHF. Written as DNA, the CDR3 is TGTGCCAGCAGTTTGGACGGACACTATTCACCCCTCCACTTT.

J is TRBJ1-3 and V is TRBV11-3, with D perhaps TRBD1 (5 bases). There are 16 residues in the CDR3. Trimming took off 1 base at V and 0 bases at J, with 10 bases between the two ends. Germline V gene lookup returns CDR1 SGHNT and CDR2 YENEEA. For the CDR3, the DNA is TGTGCCAGCAGCTTAGTAGGGACTTTCTCTGGAAACACCATATATTTT. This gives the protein CASSLVGTFSGNTIYF.

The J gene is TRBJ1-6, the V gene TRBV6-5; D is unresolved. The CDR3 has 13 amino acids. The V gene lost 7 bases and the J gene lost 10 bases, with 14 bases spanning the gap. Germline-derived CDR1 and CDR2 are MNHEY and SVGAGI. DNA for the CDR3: TGTGCCAGCACTGAGGAGTTCACGTCACCCCTCCACTTT. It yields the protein CASTEEFTSPLHF.